Sequencing of this T cell receptor (beta chain) was carried out in a study of T cells in Graves' hyperthyroidism and ophthalmopathy. General study results and limits: Progression to ophthalmopathy was predicted a median of approximately 6.4 months early.

Template material for amplifying TCR beta CDR3 regions consisted of RNA transcripts. HTBI primers were used for first-round RT-PCR of the TCR CDR3. Each CDR3 protein gets one entry after TCRdb re-called the multiplex PCR reads with MiXCR. The sample includes some 360,000 distinct CDR3 sequences, around 14% seen only once; the top ten take approximately 11%. The CDR3 loop spans 12 amino acids. V lost 5 bases and J lost 8; bases outside the gene matches: 2. The V gene's germline CDR1 is LNHDA and CDR2 SQIVND (reference sequence). This clonotype was detected many times. Its target is not known. Hyperthyroidism patients were newly diagnosed, had disease duration under 2 months, and were aged 18 to 65 years.

The receptor was isolated from a woman aged 55 to 70 with Graves' hyperthyroidism. Material: blood. This chain links TRBV19 with TRBJ2-2; 7 nucleotides align to TRBD2. The CDR3 coding sequence is TGTGCCAGTAGTTTTAGCGGGGGGGAGCTGTTTTTT. Protein product: CASSFSGGELFF.